This record concerns one TCR beta chain sequence. Its specificity is unknown. This specimen comes from a study of vaccination effects on CD4 cells after COVID-19. TCRdb's copy holds only in-frame clones and misses some; the assay was immunoSEQ multiplex PCR. This table has 65,000 or so clones, around 76% appearing once. With the ViraFEST assay, the study expanded antigen-specific CD4+ T cells using viral peptide pools, then sequenced them. Having been cultured for roughly 11 days, the cells underwent CD4+ T cell isolation. All vaccine recipients tested negative for nucleocapsid antibodies and had never contracted SARS-CoV-2 infection. On both days 3 and 7, half of the culture medium was replaced with IL-2 medium. CDR3 length equals 17 residues. The germline gives CDR1 MGHDK, CDR2 SYGVNS. Losses at the gene ends were 2 bases for V and 2 bases for J; bases not matched to a gene: 10.

The material sequenced was CD4+ T cells from PBMCs cultured with HCoV-NL63 spike peptides, taken before COVID-19 vaccination. The TCR originated in a human donor who received a COVID-19 vaccine. V gene TRBV25-1 combines with J gene TRBJ2-5; 8 bases are a match to TRBD2. The CDR3 DNA sequence: TGTGCCAGCAGTGAAGTGCAGGTCGGGGGGGGTCAAGAGACCCAGTACTTC. This gives the protein CASSEVQVGGGQETQYF.